This TCR beta chain came from a study of identical twins. Template switching (which added a universal primer site) was used, and cDNA carried unique molecular identifiers. TCRdb recomputed calls from the 5' RACE reads with MiXCR, one row per CDR3 protein. The repertoire consists of 500,000 or so distinct CDR3 sequences, with about 20% occurring once and the leading ten covering 0.91%. This clonotype was counted a few times. The same data also contributed to another study, on T cells expressing NK-cell markers. That work adds: These same clonotypes (in several donors) also led the CD3+CD56-NKG2C+ fraction. Whether expanded NKG2C-expressing T cell clones recognize HCMV is unknown.

This TCR was sampled from a woman aged 18 to 35 in good health. The specimen sequenced was CD4+ T cells sorted from blood.

This CDR3 is CASSEEGGTDTQYF. CDR3 nucleotides: TGTGCCAGCAGCGAAGAGGGGGGCACAGATACGCAGTATTTT. The chain combines TRBV7-2 with TRBJ2-3; TRBD1 might be the D (6 bases). Germline lookup yields CDR1 SGHTA and CDR2 FQGNSA. Between the trimmed V and J ends, which lost 5 bases and 1 base, there was a span of 10 bases. This CDR3 comprises 14 residues. Filled out from reference TRBV7-2 and TRBJ2-3, the complete variable domain reads GAGVSQSPSNKVTEKGKDVELRCDPISGHTALYWYRQSLGQGLEFLIYFQGNSAPDKSGLPSDRFSAERTGGSVSTLTIQRTQQEDSAVYLCASSEEGGTDTQYFGPGTRLTVL.